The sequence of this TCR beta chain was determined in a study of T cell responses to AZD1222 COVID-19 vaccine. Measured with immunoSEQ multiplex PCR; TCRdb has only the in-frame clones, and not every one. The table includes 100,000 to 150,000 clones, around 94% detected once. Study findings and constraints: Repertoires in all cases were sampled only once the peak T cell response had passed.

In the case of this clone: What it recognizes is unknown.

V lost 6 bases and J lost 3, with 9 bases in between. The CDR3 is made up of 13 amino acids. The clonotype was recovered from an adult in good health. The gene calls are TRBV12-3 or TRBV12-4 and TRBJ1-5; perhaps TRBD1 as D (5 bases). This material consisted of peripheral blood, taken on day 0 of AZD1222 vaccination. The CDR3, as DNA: TGTGCCAGCAGGGGGACCAACAATCAGCCCCAGCATTTT. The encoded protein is CASRGTNNQPQHF.